This TCR beta chain originates from a study of response to subunit inactivated influenza vaccine. This CDR3 is built from 13 residues. V was pared by 4 bases and J by 2 bases, with 11 bases between. Germline V gives CDR1 DFQATT, CDR2 SNEGSKA (reference sequence). To note about this clonotype: Its antigen is unidentified.

Study-wide points: Each seasonal influenza vaccination, the authors suggested, recruits few new T cells.

TCRdb called the RT-PCR reads again in MiXCR, with one record for every CDR3 protein. In the table there are about 520,000 distinct CDR3 sequences, 25% of which are singletons. The clonotype was recovered from a man aged 45-65 years who received an inactivated influenza vaccine. This rearrangement joins TRBV20-1 to TRBJ2-5; TRBD2 is a possible D gene (6 bases). The source was CD4+ T cells sorted from PBMCs, collected 5 days after vaccination. The chain's CDR3 is CSAKGLTQETQYF. CDR3 sequence (DNA): TGCAGTGCTAAGGGACTGACTCAAGAGACCCAGTACTTC.